This TCR beta chain was sequenced for a study of post-analysis software for immune sequencing data. Unique molecular identifiers had been added to the TCR beta cDNA libraries. It was from roughly 1.1 to 9.2 million T cells that about 500,000 cDNA molecules came. TCRdb processed the PCR reads anew with MiXCR; each CDR3 protein has one entry. The profile shows hundreds of thousands of distinct CDR3 sequences, approximately 30% of them singletons. The CDR3 runs to 13 residues. Germline loops: CDR1 SGHTA, CDR2 FQGNSA. The J segment lost 10 bases and the V segment lost 5 bases, leaving 10 bases of the junction unmatched. Regarding this clonotype: What it recognizes is unknown.

Study findings and constraints: Significantly lower normalized Chao1 diversity was found in patients with multiple sclerosis relative to controls. F measure grouped same-batch samples tightly together. TRBV5-6, TRBV5-1 and TRBV20-1 belonged to a set of about five TRBV segments that were more frequent in patients than controls.

V usage is TRBV7-2 and J usage is TRBJ1-2; 7 bases are a match to TRBD1. The sample consisted of blood. This TCR came from a girl aged 10 to 17 with multiple sclerosis. CDR3 in amino acids: CASSQGGGLAYTF. The CDR3, as DNA: TGTGCCAGCAGCCAAGGGGGCGGGCTGGCCTACACCTTC.